The entry below gives a single T cell receptor (beta chain) sequence along with its context. Its matching antigen is unknown. Amplified TCR beta CDR3 regions were obtained using RNA transcripts as template. The first-round RT-PCR employed HTBI primers together with the Qiagen OneStep RT-PCR kit. A multiplex PCR was then performed as the second round. TCRdb called the multiplex PCR reads again in MiXCR, with one record for every CDR3 protein. This table holds about 58,000 distinct CDR3 sequences, around 50% found once. This sample was included in a study of Graves' ophthalmopathy and Graves' hyperthyroidism. Study observations and caveats: Ophthalmopathy cases were distinguished from stable hyperthyroidism by a 13-signature model, reaching around 90% sensitivity and 81.08% specificity.

This CDR3 region has 12 residues. CDR1 and CDR2 from the germline V gene are SNHLY and FYNNEI. The V gene lost 10 bases and the J gene lost 5 bases, with 14 bases spanning the gap. Sequencing was carried out using peripheral blood. This rearrangement joins TRBV2 to TRBJ1-1; D perhaps matches TRBD1 (5 bases). This sequence was found in an adult woman with Graves' ophthalmopathy. Here the CDR3 DNA reads TGTGCCACCAAGGGGACGACGACTGAAGCTTTCTTT. It encodes CATKGTTTEAFF.